Shown below are 4 T cell receptor beta chains from a single sample sequenced in a study of blood T cell repertoires in COVID-19. Only in-frame clones appear in the TCRdb table, and some are missing; sequencing was by immunoSEQ multiplex PCR. This table holds hundreds of thousands of clones, roughly 90% found once. Sequencing was done on a sample of peripheral blood. All receptors derive from a young woman with COVID-19, enrolled during active disease.

This rearrangement joins TRBV27 to TRBJ1-1, with 8 bases identical to TRBD1. Trimming took 4 bases from V and 7 from J; bases not matched to a gene: 5. Germline CDR1 and CDR2: MNHEY and SMNVEV (reference sequence). The CDR3 runs 13 residues. The CDR3 nucleotides are TGTGCCAGCAGTTCCTTCGGACAGGGTGAAGCTTTCTTT. Its protein product is CASSSFGQGEAFF.

The rearrangement links TRBV12-5 to TRBJ1-5; TRBD1 matches 8 bases. The CDR3 consists of 16 residues. The V segment lost 6 bases and the J segment 5 bases; nucleotides outside the gene matches: 12. CDR1 is LGHNT and CDR2 is FRNRAP in the germline V gene. Here the CDR3 DNA reads TGTGCTAGTGGCCCTGATCAGACAGGGGTTCATCAGCCCCAGCATTTT. Translation: CASGPDQTGVHQPQHF.

The V gene is TRBV29-1, the J gene TRBJ1-3; the D gene is possibly TRBD1 (6 bases). Germline CDR1 SQVTM, CDR2 ANQGSEA. V dropped 7 bases and J dropped 0 bases, with 16 bases sitting between them. This CDR3 has 15 amino acids. Here the CDR3 reads CSAHNREYSGNTIYF. In nucleotides, the CDR3 is TGCAGCGCCCATAACAGGGAATACTCTGGAAACACCATATATTTT.

This CDR3 reads CAREAGVKNEQFF. The CDR3 DNA sequence: TGTGCCAGAGAAGCGGGAGTTAAGAATGAGCAGTTCTTC. J is TRBJ2-1 and V is TRBV2; 8 bases fit TRBD2. Per germline, CDR1 SNHLY and CDR2 FYNNEI. Trimming at V came to 9 bases and at J to 7 bases, leaving 8 bases not matched to a gene. The CDR3 has 13 residues.